This section outlines one T cell receptor (beta chain) sequence together with its context. No cognate antigen has been identified for it. Nothing much larger sits one base from this clone, and base qualities are not available. TCRbeta CDR3 regions were amplified from genomic DNA by means of the immunoSEQ Assay, a bias-controlled multiplex PCR. As for the original processing: The number of nucleated cells in each sample was estimated by amplification of reference gene primers within the assay. To quantify the absolute abundance of each unique TCRbeta CDR3 rearrangement, sequence reads were collapsed and filtered. For each sample, productive Simpson clonality was calculated as the square root of Simpson's diversity index across productive rearrangements. In TCRdb, the immuneACCESS table is reduced to in-frame sequences with V and J assigned. These tables do not hold every clone; where another copy was compared, an unresolved V gene accounts for under half, and the others remain unexplained. V, J and clone size are those of that table, while D and trimming were read from the DNA. The sample contains around 430,000 clones, 87% of them found a single time. Together, the top ten hold roughly 10% of the sample.

In the prospective study, participants were roughly 18 to 100 years old, resided in approximately 25 geographic areas of the United States, and were enrolled through a virtual design. Cohort assignment in the prospective study relied on participant-reported clinical history from a screening survey and a study questionnaire. Recovered participants in ImmuneRACE Cohort 3 were defined as having two consecutive negative NP/OP PCR tests, clearance from a healthcare professional, or resolution of symptoms. In the prospective study, mobile phlebotomists collected whole blood, serum and a nasopharyngeal or oropharyngeal swab from each participant. Participants in the prospective study had the option to provide additional blood draws and questionnaires over an approximately 2-month period. Before DNA extraction, prospective study blood samples were shipped either frozen or at room temperature. This sample was included in a study of blood T cell repertoires in COVID-19 (dated by TCRdb to 2019 to 2021). Study-wide context: Samples covering the acute and convalescent phases of COVID-19 were provided by collaborators in the United States, Italy and Spain. The samples were drawn from the first 160 participants of the ongoing ImmuneRACE study and from 950 to 1,500 subjects provided by 6 global collaborators. The sample metadata nearly always contained a de-identified subject ID, COVID-19 status, age in years and sex. HLA class I and class II types, where available, came from metadata supplied by the sample provider rather than from assay-based typing. The prospective study material was composed of cDNA or gDNA derived from T cells, B-cell-depleted T cells, or PBMCs. The repertoires were released in a freely available public database intended as a resource for research on the immune response to SARS-CoV-2. Deeply sampled blood TCRbeta repertoires from subjects exposed to, actively infected with, or recovered from COVID-19 were included in the dataset. Study-level results and caveats: How much clinical and demographic metadata was included differed by source and by participant, and the metadata was provided uncurated.

The CDR3 runs 18 amino acids, cysteine and phenylalanine included. Only the CDR3 part of the read is kept: 54 bases, read in frame from the first base. The sequenced material came from PBMCs or T cells enriched from blood (not recorded which). This chain is built from TRBV21-1 and TRBJ1-6; TRBD1, the table's D call, lacks a check against the DNA. TRBV21-1 is a pseudogene locus. This receptor was taken from a woman between 45 and 60 years old who had recovered from COVID-19. CDR3 protein: CASSKARQSGSYNSPLHF. The DNA reads TGTGCCAGCAGCAAAGCTAGACAGTCTGGGTCCTATAATTCACCCCTCCACTTT.